This T cell receptor (beta chain) was identified during a study of cytomegalovirus exposure and HLA in healthy donors. As concerns this clone: Its antigen is unidentified.

Study observations and caveats: Excluded: some indistinguishable V segments such as TRBV6-2 and TRBV6-3. HLA-A and HLA-B allele assignments for most subjects were reportedly predicted accurately using TCR beta sequences. The listing of roughly 160 TCR beta chains classed them as cytomegalovirus-associated. A later analysis reportedly found that, within productive TCRs, an Asian-associated ancestry cluster had fewer N-insertions than the mean observed across the roughly 730 donors.

The PCR was carried out with 60 Vbeta primers and 13 Jbeta primers. Some clones are missing from TCRdb's copy, which holds only in-frame ones; the method was immunoSEQ multiplex PCR. This table has about 200,000 clones, around three quarters appearing once. Per germline, CDR1 SQVTM and CDR2 ANQGSEA. The CDR3 has 11 residues. V lost 4 bases, J lost 11 bases, and 15 bases lay in between. This rearrangement joins TRBV29-1 to TRBJ2-7; perhaps TRBD2 as D (6 bases). Sequencing was performed on PBMCs. This clonotype originated in a man aged 25-40 years in good health and CMV-seronegative. The CDR3 DNA is TGCAGCGTTGGATCGGCAGGGACTGAGTACTTC. The encoded protein is CSVGSAGTEYF.